The 12 T cell receptor beta chains given below trace back to one sample, sequenced in a study of regulatory T cells in long-lasting Graves disease. Specified time point: newly diagnosed GD, antithyroid drugs for less than 3 months. RNA from PBMCs was the source of the TCR library. Researchers made TCR beta libraries by using iRepertoire HTBI primers and running Arm-PCR on CDR3 regions. One entry per CDR3 protein results from TCRdb running MiXCR on the multiplex PCR reads. The sample has around 500,000 distinct CDR3 sequences; 15% to 20% are singletons. A further study also used this sample, focusing on T cells in Graves' hyperthyroidism and ophthalmopathy.

Sequenced here: peripheral blood mononuclear cells (PBMCs), sampled at new diagnosis, from a patient treated with antithyroid drugs. Receptors were obtained from a middle-aged woman with Graves disease.

A word on this clonotype: Being one base from a much bigger clone, this may be a read error. The chain links TRBV30 to TRBJ2-1; 15 nucleotides match TRBD2. The CDR3 has 13 residues. V was clipped by 3 bases and J by 10 bases; unmatched bases: 1. The germline V gene has CDR1 GTSNPN and CDR2 SVGIG (reference sequence). CDR3 DNA: TGTGCCTGGAGCGGGACTAGCGGGGGGGAGCAGTTCTTC. It is translated as CAWSGTSGGEQFF.

This clonotype was detected many times. V is TRBV10-3 and J is TRBJ2-7, with 11 bases fitting TRBD2. V lost 8 bases and J lost 2; bases outside the gene matches: 5. Germline V CDR1 and CDR2: ENHRY, SYGVKD. The CDR3 runs 14 residues. CDR3 in DNA: TGTGCCATCCCCCCTAGCGGGGGGACCTACGAGCAGTACTTC. Translating it yields CAIPPSGGTYEQYF.

This clonotype was detected only a few times. The chain is built from TRBV12-3 or TRBV12-4 and TRBJ1-4; TRBD1 might be the D (6 bases). The CDR3 is 15 residues long. V lost 2 bases to trimming and J lost 7 bases, with 14 bases between them. This CDR3 reads CASSLMATGSEKLFF. CDR3 DNA sequence: TGTGCCAGCAGTTTAATGGCCACAGGGTCTGAAAAACTGTTTTTT.

The gene calls are TRBV3-1 and TRBJ2-6; no firm D call. V lost 0 bases to trimming and J lost 4 bases, with 7 bases between them. This CDR3 is 15 amino acids long. Germline V gene data show CDR1 as LGHDT and CDR2 as YNNKEL (reference sequence). The DNA of the CDR3 is TGTGCCAGCAGCCAAGATTATTCCGGGGCCAACGTCCTGACTTTC. It yields the protein CASSQDYSGANVLTF.

This clonotype was observed at least ten times. This chain connects TRBV12-3 or TRBV12-4 to TRBJ2-3, with 12 bases fitting TRBD2. The CDR3 spans 19 residues. V lost 7 bases to trimming and J lost 0 bases; unmatched junction nucleotides: 14. The CDR3 DNA reads TGTGCCAGCACAAAGCGCCTAGCGGGGGGGGAATCTAGCACAGATACGCAGTATTTT. It is translated as CASTKRLAGGESSTDTQYF.

This clonotype was counted many times. The chain recombines TRBV27 with TRBJ2-2; 11 positions match TRBD2. V shed 4 bases and J 6 bases; nucleotides not matched to a gene: 10. The CDR3 runs to 17 residues. Germline V gives CDR1 MNHEY, CDR2 SMNVEV (reference sequence). The CDR3 region is CASSWVSGGVWSGELFF. CDR3 nucleotides: TGTGCCAGCAGTTGGGTTAGCGGGGGGGTGTGGTCCGGGGAGCTGTTTTTT.

The chain carries TRBV18 and TRBJ1-3; D not resolved. From germline, CDR1 is KGHSH and CDR2 LQKENI. CDR3 length equals 15 residues. Trimming stripped 2 bases from V and 0 bases from J, with 8 bases between. CDR3: CASSPVPYSGNTIYF. The CDR3 DNA sequence: TGTGCCAGCTCACCAGTTCCCTACTCTGGAAACACCATATATTTT.

V gene TRBV6-1 combines with J gene TRBJ1-5, with 7 bases matching TRBD1. V lost 8 bases, J lost 0 bases, and 7 bases stayed unmatched. Germline values: CDR1 MNHNS, CDR2 SASEGT. The CDR3 is 15 residues long. CDR3 sequence: CASGTGVNSNQPQHF. The CDR3 nucleotides read TGTGCCAGCGGTACAGGGGTAAATAGCAATCAGCCCCAGCATTTT.

This clonotype was seen repeatedly, ten times or more. This chain links TRBV11-3 with TRBJ2-1; no definite D call. The CDR3 is made up of 12 amino acids. Germline CDR1 and CDR2: SGHNT and YENEEA. V dropped 3 bases and J dropped 8 bases, with 8 bases sitting between them. As DNA, the CDR3 is TGTGCCAGCAGCTTTAAAAGGGATGAGCAGTTCTTC. Protein sequence: CASSFKRDEQFF.

This clonotype was seen many times. Given the absence of the conserved phenylalanine or tryptophan at the CDR3 end, a read error is likely. The limits of the CDR3 on the DNA are not certain, so only TCRdb's listed CDR3 is given. The chain carries TRBV6-1 and TRBJ1-2. Germline assignment: CDR1 MNHNS and CDR2 SASEGT. Counting both end residues, the CDR3 totals 13 amino acids. The CDR3 reads CASSEAWQVGSDL.

This chain uses TRBV7-9 with TRBJ2-7, with 7 bases fitting TRBD2. The CDR3 has 17 residues. The V gene's germline CDR1 is SEHNR and CDR2 FQNEAQ (reference sequence). Trimming took 4 bases from V and 1 from J; bases not matched to a gene: 13. CDR3 residues: CASSSSWGGRISYEQYF. The CDR3 DNA reads as TGTGCCAGCAGCTCTAGCTGGGGGGGAAGGATTTCCTACGAGCAGTACTTC.

This clonotype was seen ten or more times. This sequence joins TRBV11-2 and TRBJ1-1, with 9 bases that match TRBD1. The CDR3 runs 14 residues. Germline values: CDR1 SGHAT, CDR2 FQNNGV. Losses at the gene ends were 4 bases for V and 5 bases for J; bases not matched to a gene: 5. The CDR3 sequence: CASSSRDRGTEAFF. The CDR3 DNA is TGTGCCAGCAGCTCCCGTGACAGGGGGACTGAAGCTTTCTTT.